The following is a TCR beta chain sequence with its context. What it binds is unknown. The record originates from a study of T cell repertoires in cytomegalovirus infection. The overall study: Recently described HLA-C-restricted plus well-studied HLA-B-restricted CMV epitopes were used. Indicated by public TCR beta signatures were CMV infection and matching HLA type. Whole-study findings and limits: The ex vivo response showed dominance by HLA-C-restricted CMV-specific TCR beta clonotypes.

Between the trimmed V and J ends, which lost 4 bases and 6 bases, there was a span of 12 bases. This CDR3 contains 13 residues. Germline CDR1 SGHDN, CDR2 FVKESK. TCRdb itself ran the reads through MiXCR, one entry per CDR3 protein. The sample shows about a million distinct CDR3 sequences, about a third of them seen only once. The chain recombines TRBV14 with TRBJ1-1, with D unclear. The source material was cultured CD8+ T cells from PBMCs, sampled from culture after CMV antigen stimulation. The source is a human donor in good health (CMV status not recorded). Some clones in this sample may be carry-over from other donors' samples. The CDR3 sequence: CASSPLEGPEAFF. Written as DNA, the CDR3 is TGTGCCAGCAGCCCCCTGGAAGGCCCTGAAGCTTTCTTT.